A single sample gave rise to the 13 T cell receptor beta chains below, sequenced in a study of T cells expressing NK-cell markers. TCRdb processed the 5' RACE reads again and assigns one entry to each CDR3 protein, with no DNA. Its clone listing holds roughly 350,000 distinct CDR3 sequences. The sequenced sample was blood T cells: a sorted CD56 or NKG2C T cell subset, CD4+ or CD8+ T cells, or bulk PBMC T cells (not recorded which). These receptor sequences come from a man aged 18-75 years in good health.

CDR3 residues: CSARGGHGSPLHF. The chain employs TRBV20-1 and TRBJ1-6; TCRdb gives TRBD1 as the D gene, but with no DNA this cannot be confirmed. The CDR3 contains 13 residues. In germline, CDR1 is DFQATT, CDR2 SNEGSKA (reference sequence).

This rearrangement joins TRBV12-3 or TRBV12-4 to TRBJ1-2; TCRdb picks TRBD1, but there is no DNA to check that call. The CDR3 contains 13 residues. The CDR3 region is CASRQESGYGYTF.

The chain carries TRBV11-2 and TRBJ2-5; the D call of TRBD2 rests on TCRdb alone, since no DNA is present to check it. The length of the CDR3 is 17 residues. From germline, CDR1 is SGHAT and CDR2 FQNNGV. The CDR3 reads CASSLRPGLQQGRTQYF.

This clonotype is labeled medium-sized based on frequency. This sequence joins TRBV5-6 and TRBJ2-1; absent DNA, TCRdb's TRBD1 call cannot be checked. The CDR3 covers 14 residues. CDR1 is SGHDT and CDR2 is YYEEEE in the germline V gene. CDR3 region: CASSLYMGLGEQFF.

The CDR3 sequence: CSASVLSRSYEQYF. This chain connects TRBV20-1 to TRBJ2-7; TCRdb proposes TRBD1, but this gene call is untestable without DNA. Germline V gene lookup returns CDR1 DFQATT and CDR2 SNEGSKA (reference sequence). The CDR3 has 14 amino acids.

The chain has TRBV25-1 and TRBJ2-5; there is no DNA to check the TCRdb D call of TRBD1. The CDR3 length is 14 residues. Germline V gene data show CDR1 as MGHDK and CDR2 as SYGVNS. CDR3 loop: CASRRQGAGETQYF.

The V and J genes are TRBV7-9 and TRBJ1-1. The germline gives CDR1 SEHNR, CDR2 FQNEAQ (reference sequence). The CDR3 is made up of 14 amino acids. The CDR3 loop reads CASLYAGITSEAFF. Filled out from reference TRBV7-9 and TRBJ1-1, the complete variable domain reads DTGVSQNPRHKITKRGQNVTFRCDPISEHNRLYWYRQTLGQGPEFLTYFQNEAQLEKSRLLSDRFSAERPKGSFSTLEIQRTEQGDSAMYLCASLYAGITSEAFFGQGTRLTVV.

CDR3 sequence reads: CASSPNLYNEQFF. The genes are TRBV14 and TRBJ2-1. This CDR3 spans 13 amino acids. The germline V gene encodes CDR1 SGHDN and CDR2 FVKESK.

This rearrangement joins TRBV2 to TRBJ2-3. Germline-derived CDR1 and CDR2 are SNHLY and FYNNEI. CDR3 length equals 14 residues. CDR3 residues: CASSQSVIVDTQYF.

V usage is TRBV10-3 and J usage is TRBJ2-7; the TRBD2 assignment by TCRdb is unverifiable without DNA. CDR1 and CDR2 from the germline V gene are ENHRY and SYGVKD. There are 14 residues in the CDR3. The CDR3 spells CAISGTGLAGEQYF.

The V and J genes are TRBV3-1 and TRBJ2-6; TCRdb outputs TRBD2, but without DNA this stays unchecked. The germline CDR1 and CDR2 sequences are LGHDT and YNNKEL (reference sequence). The CDR3 length is 15 residues. The CDR3 here is CASSQGGIGANVLTF.

The chain combines TRBV19 with TRBJ1-2; TCRdb lists TRBD1, though no DNA is available to test this call. Germline-derived CDR1 and CDR2 are LNHDA and SQIVND (reference sequence). The CDR3 is 12 residues long. The CDR3 sequence is CASRDRANGYTF.

The rearrangement links TRBV6-1 to TRBJ1-2. In germline, CDR1 is MNHNS, CDR2 SASEGT. This CDR3 comprises 14 residues. CDR3 sequence reads: CASSGPPGHYGYTF.